Each of the 26 T cell receptor beta chains below was sequenced from the same sample in a study of T cells in Graves' hyperthyroidism and ophthalmopathy. RNA transcripts were the template for amplifying TCR beta CDR3 regions. HTBI primers were employed in a first-round RT-PCR of the TCR CDR3. Each CDR3 protein gets one entry after TCRdb re-called the multiplex PCR reads with MiXCR. Of more than 450,000 distinct CDR3 sequences listed, 15% to 20% are singletons. Sequenced material: blood. Receptors were obtained from a man aged 35 to 55 with Graves' ophthalmopathy.

In its sample, this clonotype was seen many times. This chain uses TRBV11-2 with TRBJ2-5; the match to TRBD2 covers 8 bases. Trimming removed 0 bases from V and 5 bases from J; junction bases left unmatched: 5. Germline V CDR1 and CDR2: SGHAT, FQNNGV. CDR3 length equals 15 residues. Here the CDR3 reads CASSLDRGGPETQYF. Here the CDR3 DNA reads TGTGCCAGCAGCTTAGACCGCGGGGGGCCGGAGACCCAGTACTTC.

This CDR3 reads CASSPRLAGAPDTQYF. The CDR3 bases are TGTGCCAGCAGTCCACGACTAGCGGGAGCCCCAGATACGCAGTATTTT. V usage is TRBV27 and J usage is TRBJ2-3; 12 bases line up with TRBD2. Germline assignment: CDR1 MNHEY and CDR2 SMNVEV (reference sequence). This CDR3 comprises 16 residues. J was trimmed by 4 bases and V by 5 bases; bases with no gene match: 7.

The genes are TRBV7-9 and TRBJ2-1; perhaps TRBD1 as D (6 bases). In germline, CDR1 is SEHNR, CDR2 FQNEAQ (reference sequence). The V gene lost 3 bases and the J gene lost 7 bases, with 13 bases spanning the gap. The CDR3 contains 14 residues. The CDR3 loop is CASSFNQGLNEQFF. The CDR3 nucleotides are TGTGCCAGCAGCTTTAACCAGGGGCTGAATGAGCAGTTCTTC.

The V gene is TRBV7-9, the J gene TRBJ1-5; the match to TRBD1 covers 12 bases. This CDR3 comprises 17 residues. The trim removed 1 base at V and 6 bases at J, leaving 7 bases unmatched. Germline V gives CDR1 SEHNR, CDR2 FQNEAQ (reference sequence). The CDR3: CASSLDSRDRGPQPQHF. CDR3 nucleotide sequence: TGTGCCAGCAGCTTAGACTCCCGGGACAGGGGGCCTCAGCCCCAGCATTTT.

The CDR3 nucleotides are TGTGCCAGCAGCGGAGCGGTGAGCTCCTACAATGAGCAGTTCTTC. Protein product: CASSGAVSSYNEQFF. This chain links TRBV9 with TRBJ2-1; D is perhaps TRBD2 (5 bases). Germline V gene data show CDR1 as SGDLS and CDR2 as YYNGEE. There are 15 residues in the CDR3. The V gene lost 3 bases and the J gene lost 0 bases, with 10 bases spanning the gap.

This clonotype appeared many times. V usage is TRBV28 and J usage is TRBJ1-2; no clear D gene. With 5 bases removed from V and 6 bases from J, the gap between germline ends came to 16 bases. Germline CDR1 is MDHEN and CDR2 is SYDVKM. There are 14 residues in the CDR3. CDR3 DNA sequence: TGTGCCAGCAGTATCGAGCGCCGGCAGGATGGCTACACCTTC. The encoded protein is CASSIERRQDGYTF.

The chain couples TRBV7-9 to TRBJ1-1; weak D call: TRBD1 (6 bases). The CDR3 has 14 amino acids. Germline V gene data show CDR1 as SEHNR and CDR2 as FQNEAQ (reference sequence). The V end lost 2 bases, the J end lost 4 bases, and 11 bases lay between the germline ends. CDR3 amino acids: CASSLNQGRTEAFF. The CDR3 bases are TGTGCCAGCAGCTTAAATCAGGGGCGCACTGAAGCTTTCTTT.

The gene calls are TRBV7-2 and TRBJ2-5; a weak D match, TRBD2 (5 bases). Germline values: CDR1 SGHTA, CDR2 FQGNSA. The V end lost 5 bases, the J end lost 5 bases, and 15 bases lay between the germline ends. The CDR3 is made up of 14 amino acids. The CDR3 DNA sequence: TGTGCCAGCAGCGCTATGGCGGGCCGGGAGACCCAGTACTTC. It translates to CASSAMAGRETQYF.

This clonotype was seen repeatedly, ten times or more. The chain employs TRBV7-8 and TRBJ2-3, with D possibly TRBD2 on 5 matching bases. The CDR3 is made up of 18 amino acids. Germline lookup yields CDR1 SGHVS and CDR2 FQNEAQ. Deletions cut 5 bases from V and 5 bases from J, with 26 bases between. DNA of the CDR3: TGTGCCAGCAGCAGACGACCGATAGAGATCAGGAGGCAAGATACGCAGTATTTT. It translates to CASSRRPIEIRRQDTQYF.

The chain couples TRBV6-2 or TRBV6-3 to TRBJ2-2; D might be TRBD1 (6 bases). Trimming removed 4 bases from V and 1 base from J, with 25 bases in between. CDR1 and CDR2 from the germline V gene are MNHEY and SVGEGT. The CDR3 is made up of 20 amino acids. CDR3 protein: CASSSHSVFGTPLNTGELFF. The CDR3 DNA follows: TGTGCCAGCAGTTCCCACTCCGTTTTTGGGACACCCTTGAACACCGGGGAGCTGTTTTTT.

This clonotype was counted only a few times. The chain joins TRBV19 to TRBJ1-1, with unresolved D. V lost 3 bases and J lost 0, with 11 bases in between. The germline V gene has CDR1 LNHDA and CDR2 SQIVND (reference sequence). The CDR3 is 15 residues long. CDR3 in DNA: TGTGCCAGTAGTATTTTCGGTGGTTTGAACACTGAAGCTTTCTTT. This sequence encodes CASSIFGGLNTEAFF.

This clonotype was seen at least ten times. The V and J genes are TRBV28 and TRBJ2-4; the D gene is possibly TRBD2 (6 bases). Germline values: CDR1 MDHEN, CDR2 SYDVKM. The CDR3 totals 16 residues. Trimming shortened V by 4 bases and J by 0 bases, and 13 bases separated the two germline ends. The CDR3 sequence: CASSWLGGLAKNIQYF. The CDR3 region has the DNA TGTGCCAGCAGTTGGCTCGGGGGACTAGCCAAAAACATTCAGTACTTC.

This chain joins TRBV6-9 and TRBJ2-7; 7 nucleotides match TRBD1. Germline loops: CDR1 MNHGY, CDR2 SVAAGI. V was pared by 3 bases and J by 2 bases, with 7 bases of the junction left unmatched. The CDR3 extends over 15 amino acids. The chain's CDR3 is CASSYTRDSTYEQYF. In DNA, the CDR3 is TGTGCCAGCAGTTACACTCGGGACAGCACCTACGAGCAGTACTTC.

The V and J genes are TRBV11-1 and TRBJ2-1; 9 bases line up with TRBD2. CDR3 length: 15 residues. V dropped 3 bases and J dropped 7; count of bases not matched to a gene: 7. In germline, CDR1 is SGHAT, CDR2 FQDESV (reference sequence). CDR3 bases: TGTGCCAGCAGCTTTCGGCGGGAGGGTTTTAATGAGCAGTTCTTC. The encoded protein is CASSFRREGFNEQFF.

The J gene is TRBJ2-5, the V gene TRBV6-1; TRBD1 matches at 7 bases. This CDR3 region has 17 residues. Germline V lookup: CDR1 MNHNS, CDR2 SASEGT. V trimming: 6 bases; J trimming: 4 bases; junction bases outside the gene matches: 17. The CDR3: CASSQRTPRQGSETQYF. CDR3 DNA: TGTGCCAGCAGCCAACGGACCCCACGACAGGGATCAGAGACCCAGTACTTC.

A few counts support this clonotype. The chain is built from TRBV12-3 or TRBV12-4 and TRBJ1-5; D ambiguous. The V gene lost 7 bases and the J gene lost 3 bases, with 13 bases spanning the gap. The CDR3 has 14 amino acids. CDR3 in DNA: TGTGCCAGCAACTCCCCGGGCCTCAATCAGCCCCAGCATTTT. Its translation is CASNSPGLNQPQHF.

Only a few counts were recorded for this clonotype. The gene calls are TRBV13 and TRBJ2-1; D remains ambiguous. Germline loops: CDR1 PRHDT, CDR2 FYEKMQ (reference sequence). The CDR3 contains 14 residues. V gave up 10 bases and J gave up 0 bases, with 13 bases separating them. This chain's CDR3 is CATSRGGSYNEQFF. Here the CDR3 DNA reads TGTGCCACCTCTCGAGGTGGCTCCTACAATGAGCAGTTCTTC.

The rearrangement joins TRBV19 to TRBJ2-1; a possible D gene is TRBD1 (5 bases). The V and J ends lost 5 bases and 0 bases respectively, with 11 bases between them. This CDR3 is built from 15 residues. CDR1 and CDR2 from the germline V gene are LNHDA and SQIVND (reference sequence). The CDR3 protein is CASSQGISSYNEQFF. CDR3 DNA: TGTGCCAGTAGTCAGGGTATAAGCTCCTACAATGAGCAGTTCTTC.

This clonotype was seen only a few times. V is TRBV12-3 or TRBV12-4 and J is TRBJ2-2; 11 positions agree with TRBD2. CDR3 length: 18 amino acids. J gave up 4 bases and V 7 bases, and 14 bases lay outside the gene matches. CDR3 nucleotide sequence: TGTGCCAGCATTACGTTGGTAGCGGGGGGGCGTGGCACCGGGGAGCTGTTTTTT. This encodes CASITLVAGGRGTGELFF.

Many counts were recorded for this clonotype. The chain links TRBV27 to TRBJ1-1, with unresolved D. The V gene lost 0 bases and the J gene lost 4 bases, with 6 bases spanning the gap. This CDR3 contains 13 residues. Germline values: CDR1 MNHEY, CDR2 SMNVEV (reference sequence). The CDR3 DNA sequence: TGTGCCAGCAGTTTATCGGGTGCCACTGAAGCTTTCTTT. Translation gives CASSLSGATEAFF.

This clonotype showed up just a few times. The genes are TRBV19 and TRBJ1-1, with D possibly matching TRBD1 (5 bases). Germline CDR1 is LNHDA and CDR2 is SQIVND (reference sequence). The CDR3 covers 17 residues. With 1 base removed from V and 0 bases from J, the gap between germline ends came to 15 bases. CDR3 region: CASSIVGPVRMNTEAFF. CDR3 sequence (DNA): TGTGCCAGTAGTATAGTGGGGCCGGTCCGCATGAACACTGAAGCTTTCTTT.

CDR3 in amino acids: CASSGGQGRPNYGYTF. Here the CDR3 DNA reads TGTGCCAGCAGCGGGGGACAGGGTCGTCCTAACTATGGCTACACCTTC. This chain connects TRBV9 to TRBJ1-2; the match to TRBD1 covers 9 bases. Germline V gene data show CDR1 as SGDLS and CDR2 as YYNGEE. The CDR3 has 16 residues. Germline trimming cut 3 bases from V and 0 bases from J; bases unmatched to any gene: 6.

This clonotype was found many times. Here the CDR3 reads CASSQGLAGGLYNEQFF. CDR3 in DNA: TGTGCCAGCAGCCAAGGGCTAGCGGGGGGCCTCTACAATGAGCAGTTCTTC. The chain couples TRBV3-1 to TRBJ2-1; 11 bases map to TRBD2. This CDR3 is 17 amino acids long. V shed 1 base and J 3 bases; nucleotides not matched to a gene: 5. Germline lookup yields CDR1 LGHDT and CDR2 YNNKEL (reference sequence).

The rearrangement joins TRBV5-1 to TRBJ2-3, with 12 bases aligning to TRBD2. Germline assignment: CDR1 SGHRS and CDR2 YFSETQ. V lost 3 bases and J lost 6; bases outside the gene matches: 5. The CDR3 consists of 15 residues. The CDR3 region is CASSYLTSGGDTQYF. CDR3 in DNA: TGCGCCAGCAGCTACTTGACTAGCGGGGGCGATACGCAGTATTTT.

This clonotype was picked up many times. The chain couples TRBV5-1 to TRBJ2-3; TRBD2 matches at 15 bases. Germline lookup yields CDR1 SGHRS and CDR2 YFSETQ. The CDR3 contains 19 residues. V lost 4 bases to trimming and J lost 0 bases; unmatched junction nucleotides: 9. The CDR3 region has the DNA TGCGCCAGCAGCCCGGGACTAGCGGGAGGCCCGACAAGCACAGATACGCAGTATTTT. Protein product: CASSPGLAGGPTSTDTQYF. Drawing the rest from reference TRBV5-1 and TRBJ2-3, the complete variable domain is KAGVTQTPRYLIKTRGQQVTLSCSPISGHRSVSWYQQTPGQGLQFLFEYFSETQRNKGNFPGRFSGRQFSNSRSEMNVSTLELGDSALYLCASSPGLAGGPTSTDTQYFGPGTRLTVL.

Many counts were recorded for this clonotype. The chain joins TRBV7-9 to TRBJ2-5; 11 positions agree with TRBD2. Germline V gene sequence: CDR1 SEHNR, CDR2 FQNEAQ (reference sequence). The CDR3 totals 18 residues. V gave up 1 base and J gave up 4 bases; unmatched junction bases: 11. DNA of the CDR3: TGTGCCAGCAGCTTAGTTACGACTAGCGGGAAGGAGGGAGAGACCCAGTACTTC. Protein sequence: CASSLVTTSGKEGETQYF.